This T cell receptor beta chain was recovered during a study of neurological immune-mediated disorders. By 5'RACE with 10-nucleotide random UMIs, the cDNA was made. TCRdb ran MiXCR on the 5' RACE reads and lists one entry per CDR3 protein. The sample holds tens of thousands of distinct CDR3 sequences, nearly 3.5% seen once. The table lists this clonotype with many counts. Germline V lookup: CDR1 SGDLS, CDR2 YYNGEE. V shed 4 bases and J shed 5 bases, with 18 bases lying between them. The CDR3 runs to 16 residues. This clonotype originated in a man in his forties with multiple sclerosis. The chain recombines TRBV9 with TRBJ2-2; possibly TRBD2 for D (5 bases). The sample was PBMCs. The CDR3 loop is CASSPLGDSATGELFF. CDR3 bases: TGTGCCAGCAGCCCCTTAGGTGATAGCGCGACCGGGGAGCTGTTTTTT.